Sequencing of this T cell receptor (beta chain) was carried out in a study of technical replicates of blood from a few donors. The CDR3 contains 16 residues. Per germline, CDR1 LGHNA and CDR2 YSLEER. V lost 0 bases and J lost 11; bases outside the gene matches: 6. Sequencing was performed with immunoSEQ multiplex PCR; in TCRdb, only in-frame clones are kept and a portion is missing. The sample lists about 66,000 clones; around nine tenths were seen once. The specimen was PBMCs. The rearrangement links TRBV4-3 to TRBJ1-6; 11 bases are a match to TRBD1. The clonotype originates from a human donor in good health. Some clones in this sample may be carry-over from other donors' samples. CDR3 sequence (DNA): TGCGCCAGCAGCCAAGAACCGGACAGGGGGCATACACCCCTCCACTTT. Translated: CASSQEPDRGHTPLHF.